This TCR beta chain was identified during a study of graft-versus-host responses after intestinal transplantation. Whole-study context: Recipients had multivisceral, liver-intestinal, or isolated intestinal transplants. The study gave all recipients anti-thymocyte globulin induction, then tacrolimus and steroids for roughly 3 years.

General observations from the study: HvG clone declines early post-transplant were associated with peak circulating GvH levels. Analysis identified GvH clones in recipient marrow, with some appearing first in ileum or blood.

Per the germline V gene, CDR1 is KGHSH and CDR2 is LQKENI. This CDR3 region has 17 residues. V lost 4 bases to trimming and J lost 1 base; unmatched junction nucleotides: 11. This table comes from immunoSEQ multiplex PCR, and its TCRdb copy is limited to in-frame clones, with some not included. This table holds around 110,000 clones, about nine tenths found once. On this clone: As yet, its antigen is unknown.

This clonotype originated in a human donor who received an intestinal transplant. The sample in question was unstimulated CD4+ T cells sorted from spleen or lymph node cells, obtained before intestinal transplant. V usage is TRBV18 and J usage is TRBJ1-1; TRBD1 aligns across 8 bases. For the CDR3, the DNA is TGTGCCAGCTCACGGATAGCAACCGGGACAGGGAACACTGAAGCTTTCTTT. Translating it yields CASSRIATGTGNTEAFF.